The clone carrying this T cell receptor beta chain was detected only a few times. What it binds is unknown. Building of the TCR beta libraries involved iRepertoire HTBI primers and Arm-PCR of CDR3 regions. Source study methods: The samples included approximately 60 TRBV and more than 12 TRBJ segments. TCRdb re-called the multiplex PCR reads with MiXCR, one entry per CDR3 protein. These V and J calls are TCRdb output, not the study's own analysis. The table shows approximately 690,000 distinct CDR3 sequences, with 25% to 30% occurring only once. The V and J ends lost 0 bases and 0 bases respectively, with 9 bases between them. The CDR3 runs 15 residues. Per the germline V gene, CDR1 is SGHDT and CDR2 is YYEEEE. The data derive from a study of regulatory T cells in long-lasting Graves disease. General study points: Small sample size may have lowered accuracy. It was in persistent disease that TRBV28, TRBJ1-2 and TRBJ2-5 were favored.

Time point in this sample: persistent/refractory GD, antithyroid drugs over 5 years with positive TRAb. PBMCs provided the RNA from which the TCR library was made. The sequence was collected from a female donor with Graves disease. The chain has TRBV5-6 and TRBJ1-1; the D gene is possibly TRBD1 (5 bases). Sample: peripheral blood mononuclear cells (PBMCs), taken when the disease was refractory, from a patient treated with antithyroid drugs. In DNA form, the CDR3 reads TGTGCCAGCAGCTTGGAGGGGACTATGAACACTGAAGCTTTCTTT. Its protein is CASSLEGTMNTEAFF.